This section outlines one TCR beta chain sequence together with its context. Its antigen remains unknown. Germline V gene lookup returns CDR1 LNHNV and CDR2 YYDKDF (reference sequence). The CDR3 runs 16 residues. Trimming took 5 bases from V and 7 from J, leaving 21 bases between them. This sample is drawn from a study of T-cell reconstitution after alpha-beta-depleted transplantation in children. Study-wide results and limits: Hyperexpanded clones declined; after one year, newly produced T cells mostly supplied diversity.

During its preparation, the TCRbeta library received unique molecular identifiers. TCRdb reprocessed the PCR reads with MiXCR, giving one entry per CDR3 protein. The data show some 840,000 distinct CDR3 sequences, approximately 15% seen once. This receptor was obtained from a male patient younger than 18 who had a stem cell transplant for acute lymphoblastic leukemia, so the T cells may come from the graft donor. Source: PBMCs, mostly from graft donor cells, taken 360 days after TCRalphabeta/CD19-depleted stem cell transplant. This rearrangement joins TRBV15 to TRBJ1-5; D is undetermined. CDR3 nucleotide sequence: TGTGCCACCAGCGCTGGGCCGCGACGGGGTGAGCAGCCCCAGCATTTT. Its protein product is CATSAGPRRGEQPQHF.